Given below is one T cell receptor beta chain in context. Profiling relied on immunoSEQ multiplex PCR, and the TCRdb table lists in-frame clones only, not all of them. The repertoire has approximately 40,000 clones, under 95% of them found once; the top ten carry over 0.75%. The V gene end was trimmed by 2 bases and the J gene end by 1 base; junction bases not matched to a gene: 4. CDR3 length equals 15 residues. Germline V gene data show CDR1 as SGHRS and CDR2 as YFSETQ. This sample is part of a study of T cell changes during pregnancy in multiple sclerosis. This chain links TRBV5-1 with TRBJ1-1; 8 bases agree with TRBD1. The input for sequencing was CD4+ T cells from peripheral blood mononuclear cells, taken in the third trimester of pregnancy. The sequence derives from a female donor with multiple sclerosis, enrolled in a pregnancy study. CDR3 sequence (DNA): TGCGCCAGCAGCTTAAGGACAGGGAAGAACACTGAAGCTTTCTTT. Encoded protein: CASSLRTGKNTEAFF.